The rows below give T cell receptor beta chains drawn from one sample of a study of Ad26.COV2.S vaccination and SARS-CoV-2 variants. Sequenced by immunoSEQ multiplex PCR; TCRdb stores in-frame clones only, minus some. The profile shows hundreds of thousands of clones, more than 80% of them singletons. Sequenced here: peripheral blood, sampled in a trial of Ad26.COV2.S vaccine versus placebo. The source is a person between 18 and 65 years old who received the Ad26.COV2.S COVID-19 vaccine or a placebo. The CDR3 runs from the conserved cysteine through the conserved F or W. Fields, in order: clone size, D gene, CDR3 length, V gene, J gene, CDR3 protein, CDR3 DNA. The D gene is left open where the match is weak. Only part of the rows carry a size: once, few, many, or a class if the clone is expanded.

>-|TRBD2|16|TRBV7-3|TRBJ2-1
CASSPVAGGTYNEQFF
TGTGCCAGCAGCCCCGTAGCGGGGGGAACTTACAATGAGCAGTTCTTC
>-|-|14|TRBV20-1|TRBJ1-5
CSASLTALNQPQHF
TGCAGTGCTAGTCTAACAGCTCTCAATCAGCCCCAGCATTTT
>once|-|15|TRBV25-1|TRBJ1-1
CASSDPQGSNTEAFF
TGTGCCAGCAGTGATCCACAGGGATCTAACACTGAAGCTTTCTTT
>-|TRBD1|15|TRBV6-5|TRBJ1-5
CASSYGRGNNQPQHF
TGTGCCAGCAGTTACGGCAGGGGGAACAATCAGCCCCAGCATTTT
>-|TRBD1|14|TRBV5-4|TRBJ1-1
CASSSPDRSPEAFF
TGTGCCAGCAGCTCCCCGGACAGGTCCCCCGAAGCTTTCTTT
>-|-|16|TRBV6-5|TRBJ2-1
CASSFQGVLSYNEQFF
TGTGCCAGCAGTTTTCAAGGGGTGCTGTCCTACAATGAGCAGTTCTTC
>-|TRBD1|13|TRBV6-5|TRBJ1-2
CASRRTGSYGYTF
TGTGCCAGCAGGCGGACAGGAAGCTATGGCTACACCTTC
>-|-|16|TRBV6-5|TRBJ1-1
CASSYGLQGTNTEAFF
TGTGCCAGCAGTTACGGTCTCCAGGGGACGAACACTGAAGCTTTCTTT
>-|TRBD2|16|TRBV13|TRBJ2-3
CASSYSSGGAADTQYF
TGTGCCAGCAGCTACTCTAGCGGGGGGGCCGCAGATACGCAGTATTTT
>once|TRBD1|15|TRBV5-1|TRBJ2-2
CASSSRGQNTGELFF
TGCGCCAGCAGCTCCAGGGGGCAGAACACCGGGGAGCTGTTTTTT
>-|-|16|TRBV11-2|TRBJ1-4
CASSLLLQEPNEKLFF
TGTGCCAGCAGCTTACTACTACAGGAACCTAATGAAAAACTGTTTTTT
>-|TRBD2|13|TRBV29-1|TRBJ2-5
CSAQAGGQETQYF
TGCAGCGCTCAAGCGGGGGGGCAAGAGACCCAGTACTTC
>-|-|13|TRBV5-1|TRBJ1-5
CASSADGNQPQHF
TGCGCCAGCAGCGCGGACGGGAATCAGCCCCAGCATTTT
>-|-|14|TRBV7-9|TRBJ2-3
CASSLVQGTDTQYF
TGTGCCAGCAGCTTAGTGCAGGGCACAGATACGCAGTATTTT
>-|-|16|TRBV9|TRBJ2-5
CASSVGGTSLRETQYF
TGTGCCAGCAGCGTAGGGGGTACTAGTTTACGGGAGACCCAGTACTTC
>-|TRBD2|15|TRBV9|TRBJ2-5
CASSVERGNQETQYF
TGTGCCAGCAGCGTAGAGCGGGGGAACCAAGAGACCCAGTACTTC
>few|-|16|TRBV4-2|TRBJ1-4
CASSPGTGRLREKLFF
TGTGCCAGCAGCCCAGGGACGGGCCGCCTCCGGGAAAAACTGTTTTTT
>-|TRBD2|16|TRBV7-9|TRBJ2-1
CASSRPGTSGVAEQFF
TGTGCCAGCAGCCGACCCGGGACTAGCGGGGTGGCTGAGCAGTTCTTC
>-|-|14|TRBV6-5|TRBJ1-6
CASSFRVGRSPLHF
TGTGCCAGCAGTTTCAGGGTGGGGAGGTCACCCCTCCACTTT
>-|TRBD1|12|TRBV10-3|TRBJ2-2
CAISVPGGTLFF
TGTGCCATCAGTGTGCCAGGGGGCACGCTGTTTTTT
>-|-|14|TRBV6-5|TRBJ1-1
CASSYGDRDTEAFF
TGTGCCAGCAGTTACGGCGACAGAGACACTGAAGCTTTCTTT
>-|-|15|TRBV9|TRBJ2-2
CASSQQGQGTGELFF
TGTGCCAGCAGCCAACAGGGCCAGGGCACCGGGGAGCTGTTTTTT
>-|-|16|TRBV5-5|TRBJ1-4
CASSLGQVGANEKLFF
TGTGCCAGCAGCTTGGGACAGGTCGGGGCTAATGAAAAACTGTTTTTT